The 17 T cell receptor beta chains below come from one sample, sequenced in a study of human T cells and chemical hapten exposure (dated by TCRdb to 2020 to 2022). Libraries were built with RACE. Sequencing was performed on a NextSeq 500. In-frame beta chains were kept once TCRdb had trimmed the public reads at Q25 with fastp and called clones with MiXCR. Merged by CDR3 protein, the rows form single entries marked with the most common genes and DNA. The sample table contains about 71,000 distinct CDR3 sequences; only one count was recorded for approximately 10% of them. Roughly 1.4% of the sample is held by the ten biggest clonotypes. The time point label for this specimen denotes: patch test 3, about 24 weeks after DPC sensitization. In the paper's terms, the treatment or condition label means: therapeutic diphenylcyclopropenone sensitization with weekly scalp DPC. Material: whole blood, obtained in connection with sensitization to the hapten diphenylcyclopropenone (DPC). The receptors here all came from a woman between 50 and 59 years old with alopecia areata. Some clones in this sample may be carry-over from other donors' samples.

The table lists this clonotype with a few counts. The CDR3, as DNA: TGTGCCAGCAGTTTGTATTACAGGGGGCCTTCACCCCTCCACTTT. It specifies CASSLYYRGPSPLHF. V and J are TRBV27 and TRBJ1-6; TRBD1 aligns across 9 bases. This CDR3 region has 15 residues. Trimming at V came to 3 bases and at J to 9 bases, leaving 6 bases not matched to a gene. Germline V gene sequence: CDR1 MNHEY, CDR2 SMNVEV (reference sequence).

The V call is TRBV9, the J call TRBJ1-4, with a weak D call TRBD1 (5 bases). This CDR3 region has 15 residues. Germline lookup yields CDR1 SGDLS and CDR2 YYNGEE. V was clipped by 0 bases and J by 8 bases, with 14 bases between them. Here the CDR3 reads CASSVEEGRGEKLFF. As DNA, the CDR3 is TGTGCCAGCAGCGTAGAAGAGGGGCGAGGAGAAAAACTGTTTTTT.

The table lists this clonotype with a few counts. The chain employs TRBV6-1 and TRBJ2-1; D uncertain. The V and J ends lost 4 bases and 7 bases respectively, with 14 bases between them. The V gene's germline CDR1 is MNHNS and CDR2 SASEGT. The CDR3 is 14 amino acids. In nucleotides, the CDR3 is TGTGCCAGCAGTGTTAAGGCCCCCATGAATGAGCAGTTCTTC. It translates to CASSVKAPMNEQFF.

This clonotype was detected ten times or more. The chain carries TRBV5-1 and TRBJ2-5, with TRBD1 identical over 7 bases. The CDR3 extends over 14 amino acids. The V segment lost 3 bases and the J segment 3 bases; nucleotides outside the gene matches: 5. In germline, CDR1 is SGHRS, CDR2 YFSETQ. CDR3 sequence reads: CASSYSGTEETQYF. The DNA of the CDR3 is TGCGCCAGCAGCTATTCCGGGACAGAAGAGACCCAGTACTTC.

This clonotype was seen ten or more times. The genes are TRBV25-1 and TRBJ2-7, with 10 bases lining up with TRBD2. The germline V gene encodes CDR1 MGHDK and CDR2 SYGVNS. This CDR3 is built from 16 residues. The junction had 9 bases not matched to a gene; V was cut back by 6 bases and J by 1 base. CDR3 in DNA: TGTGCCAGCAGCGAAATCGGGACTAGCGTATCCTACGAGCAGTACTTC. As protein: CASSEIGTSVSYEQYF.

In this sample, this clonotype turned up a few times. The V gene is TRBV12-3 or TRBV12-4, the J gene TRBJ1-5; 9 nucleotides agree with TRBD1. The length of the CDR3 is 15 residues. V lost 8 bases to trimming and J lost 7 bases; unmatched junction nucleotides: 12. The CDR3 here is CASVVGQGKEQPQHF. The CDR3 bases are TGTGCCAGCGTGGTGGGACAGGGAAAAGAACAGCCCCAGCATTTT.

Ten or more counts support this clonotype. Here the CDR3 reads CASSRTGTSVSSYNEQFF. Here the CDR3 DNA reads TGTGCCAGCTCACGTACCGGGACTAGCGTAAGCTCCTACAATGAGCAGTTCTTC. This sequence joins TRBV18 and TRBJ2-1, with 10 bases fitting TRBD2. V was pared by 4 bases and J by 0 bases, with 9 bases of the junction left unmatched. The germline V gene has CDR1 KGHSH and CDR2 LQKENI. The CDR3 has 18 amino acids. The complete variable domain, with remaining parts taken from reference TRBV18 and TRBJ2-1, reads NAGVMQNPRHLVRRRGQEARLRCSPMKGHSHVYWYRQLPEEGLKFMVYLQKENIIDESGMPKERFSAEFPKEGPSILRIQQVVRGDSAAYFCASSRTGTSVSSYNEQFFGPGTRLTVL.

This clonotype was detected ten times or more. This chain connects TRBV12-3 or TRBV12-4 to TRBJ1-5; a weak D match, TRBD1 (5 bases). CDR3 size: 15 residues. V shed 5 bases and J shed 3 bases, with 14 bases lying between them. The CDR3 region is CASSKHRDFNQPQHF. The CDR3 DNA reads TGTGCCAGCAGTAAACACCGGGACTTCAATCAGCCCCAGCATTTT.

This chain uses TRBV7-2 with TRBJ1-6; no definite D call. Germline CDR1 and CDR2: SGHTA and FQGNSA. V lost 4 bases to trimming and J lost 7 bases, with 17 bases between them. The CDR3 extends over 16 amino acids. CDR3 residues: CASSYRPLLRNSPLHF. CDR3 DNA: TGTGCCAGCAGCTACCGACCCCTCTTGAGGAATTCACCCCTCCACTTT.

The chain links TRBV11-2 to TRBJ2-1; D uncertain. The V end was cut by 4 bases, the J end by 7 bases, with 14 bases between. CDR3 length: 14 residues. Germline V gene lookup returns CDR1 SGHAT and CDR2 FQNNGV. Here the CDR3 DNA reads TGTGCCAGCAGCTCGTTAAGAGGACGGAATGAGCAGTTCTTC. Translating it yields CASSSLRGRNEQFF.

This chain links TRBV12-3 or TRBV12-4 with TRBJ2-3; no definite D call. The ends were cut back, 8 bases at V and 2 bases at J, with 8 bases in the middle. CDR3 size: 12 residues. CDR3 in amino acids: CASGGNTDTQYF. The CDR3 coding sequence is TGTGCCAGCGGCGGAAACACAGATACGCAGTATTTT.

The V gene is TRBV20-1, the J gene TRBJ2-5, with D perhaps matching TRBD2 (7 bases). Trimming removed 2 bases at V and 5 bases at J, with 15 bases between. The germline CDR1 and CDR2 sequences are DFQATT and SNEGSKA (reference sequence). The CDR3 runs 14 residues. DNA of the CDR3: TGCAGTGCTAGATTCGGTGGGGGGGCGGAGACCCAGTACTTC. This gives the protein CSARFGGGAETQYF.

This clonotype was detected many times. The junction departs from the called germline gene at one end, perhaps through a read error. This chain links TRBV7-7 with TRBJ2-5; D ambiguous. This CDR3 comprises 15 residues. From germline, CDR1 is SSHAT and CDR2 FNYEAQ (reference sequence). The DNA for the CDR3 is TGTGCTAGCAGCCCCTCTAATTTAAAGCAAGAGACCCAGTACTTC. Translating it yields CASSPSNLKQETQYF.

The genes are TRBV7-2 and TRBJ1-4; 9 nucleotides match TRBD1. Trimming cost V 5 bases and J 7 bases; bases outside gene matches: 5. The CDR3 is 14 amino acids. Germline V lookup: CDR1 SGHTA, CDR2 FQGNSA. CDR3 sequence reads: CASSPGQGSEKLFF. The CDR3 DNA follows: TGTGCCAGCAGCCCGGGACAGGGAAGTGAAAAACTGTTTTTT. Combining the CDR3 with reference TRBV7-2 and TRBJ1-4 gives the whole variable domain GAGVSQSPSNKVTEKGKDVELRCDPISGHTALYWYRQSLGQGLEFLIYFQGNSAPDKSGLPSDRFSAERTGGSVSTLTIQRTQQEDSAVYLCASSPGQGSEKLFFGSGTQLSVL.

The rearrangement joins TRBV5-6 to TRBJ2-2, with D perhaps matching TRBD1 (5 bases). The V end lost 1 base, the J end lost 1 base, and 23 bases lay between the germline ends. The CDR3 length is 20 residues. The germline V gene encodes CDR1 SGHDT and CDR2 YYEEEE. The CDR3 spells CASSLFFEDFAGLNTGELFF. CDR3 nucleotide sequence: TGTGCCAGCAGCTTGTTTTTTGAAGATTTTGCAGGGCTGAACACCGGGGAGCTGTTTTTT.

This clonotype has just a few counts. V usage is TRBV12-3 or TRBV12-4 and J usage is TRBJ1-1, with D uncertain. Trimming shortened V by 3 bases and J by 3 bases, and 14 bases separated the two germline ends. The CDR3 consists of 15 residues. Here the CDR3 reads CASSFRSSGDTEAFF. The DNA of the CDR3 is TGTGCCAGCAGTTTTAGATCCTCTGGGGACACTGAAGCTTTCTTT.

This clonotype has a count of ten or more. V is TRBV5-1 and J is TRBJ1-6; no clear D gene. Between the trimmed V and J ends, which lost 4 bases and 3 bases, there was a span of 14 bases. The germline V gene has CDR1 SGHRS and CDR2 YFSETQ. The CDR3 extends over 16 amino acids. CDR3 protein: CASSTQSTLYNSPLHF. For the CDR3, the DNA is TGCGCCAGCAGCACACAATCCACGCTCTATAATTCACCCCTCCACTTT.